The rows below give T cell receptor beta chains drawn from one sample of a study of radiation and T cells in renal cell carcinoma. Profiled with immunoSEQ multiplex PCR; TCRdb holds only in-frame clones, not every one. This sample has 100,000 to 150,000 clones, with roughly four fifths found just once. The sample in question was blood, obtained from a patient whose treatment included radiotherapy and nephrectomy. The receptors derive from a woman aged 55-70 years with renal cell carcinoma. CDR3s include the opening cysteine and the closing phenylalanine or tryptophan. A D gene is named only where the DNA matches it firmly. Clone size is shown for a subset of rows, as once, few, many or a class of expanded clone.

J gene | clone size | D gene | V gene | CDR3 protein | CDR3 DNA
TRBJ2-2 | . | TRBD2 | TRBV7-8 | CASSLLLSGRSLGTGELFF | TGTGCCAGCAGCTTGTTGCTTAGCGGGAGGAGCTTAGGCACGGGGGAGCTGTTTTTT
TRBJ1-2 | . | . | TRBV19 | CASSEIAANYGYTF | TGTGCCAGTAGTGAAATAGCAGCGAACTATGGCTACACCTTC
TRBJ2-7 | . | . | TRBV19 | CASRTGYEQYF | TGTGCCAGTCGGACGGGCTACGAGCAGTACTTC
TRBJ2-1 | . | TRBD2 | TRBV5-5 | CASSRTSGETYNEQFF | TGTGCCAGCAGCCGGACTAGCGGGGAAACCTACAATGAGCAGTTCTTC
TRBJ1-2 | . | . | TRBV5-4 | CASSPGPNYGYTF | TGTGCCAGCAGCCCGGGGCCTAACTATGGCTACACCTTC
TRBJ1-2 | . | TRBD1 | TRBV6-5 | CASSTGGFYGYTF | TGTGCCAGCAGTACAGGGGGCTTCTATGGCTACACCTTC
TRBJ2-7 | . | . | TRBV5-1 | CASSYSGPAYEQYF | TGCGCCAGCAGCTACTCTGGACCCGCCTACGAGCAGTACTTC
TRBJ1-5 | . | . | TRBV4-1 | CASSQDSTAYQPQHF | TGCGCCAGCAGCCAAGATAGCACAGCTTATCAGCCCCAGCATTTT
TRBJ2-7 | . | TRBD1 | TRBV2 | CASSWDRGEDYEQYF | TGTGCCAGCAGTTGGGACAGGGGGGAAGACTACGAGCAGTACTTC
TRBJ2-7 | . | . | TRBV4-1 | CASSPNVGGAYEQYF | TGCGCCAGCAGCCCGAATGTGGGGGGTGCCTACGAGCAGTACTTC
TRBJ1-2 | few | . | TRBV6-5 | CASRSPGDDGYTF | TGTGCCAGCAGGTCCCCGGGGGACGATGGCTACACCTTC
TRBJ2-2 | . | TRBD1 | TRBV5-4 | CASSFGTVNTGELFF | TGTGCCAGCAGCTTTGGGACAGTAAACACCGGGGAGCTGTTTTTT
TRBJ1-1 | . | TRBD1 | TRBV11-2 | CASSDTGGGTEAFF | TGTGCCAGCAGCGACACAGGGGGGGGGACTGAAGCTTTCTTT
TRBJ2-1 | . | . | TRBV19 | CASSISGGEQFF | TGTGCCAGTAGTATTTCTGGGGGTGAGCAGTTCTTC